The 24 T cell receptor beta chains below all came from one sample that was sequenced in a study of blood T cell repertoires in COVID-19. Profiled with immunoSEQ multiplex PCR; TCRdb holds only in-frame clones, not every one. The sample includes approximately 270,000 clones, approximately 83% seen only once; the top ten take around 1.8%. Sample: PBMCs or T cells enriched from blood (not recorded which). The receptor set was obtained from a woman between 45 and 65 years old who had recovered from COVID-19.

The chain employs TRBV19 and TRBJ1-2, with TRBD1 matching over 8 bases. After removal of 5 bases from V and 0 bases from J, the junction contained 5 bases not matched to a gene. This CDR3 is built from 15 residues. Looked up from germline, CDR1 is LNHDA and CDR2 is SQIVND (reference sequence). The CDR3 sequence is CASSDRDRTNYGYTF. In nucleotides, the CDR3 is TGTGCCAGTAGTGACCGGGACAGGACTAACTATGGCTACACCTTC. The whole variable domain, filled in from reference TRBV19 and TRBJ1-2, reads DGGITQSPKYLFRKEGQNVTLSCEQNLNHDAMYWYRQDPGQGLRLIYYSQIVNDFQKGDIAEGYSVSREKKESFPLTVTSAQKNPTAFYLCASSDRDRTNYGYTFGSGTRLTVV.

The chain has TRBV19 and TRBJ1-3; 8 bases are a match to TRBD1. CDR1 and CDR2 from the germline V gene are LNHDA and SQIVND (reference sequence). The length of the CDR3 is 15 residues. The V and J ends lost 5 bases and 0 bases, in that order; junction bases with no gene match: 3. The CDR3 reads CASSSQGDSGNTIYF. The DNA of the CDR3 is TGTGCCAGTAGTTCACAGGGGGACTCTGGAAACACCATATATTTT.

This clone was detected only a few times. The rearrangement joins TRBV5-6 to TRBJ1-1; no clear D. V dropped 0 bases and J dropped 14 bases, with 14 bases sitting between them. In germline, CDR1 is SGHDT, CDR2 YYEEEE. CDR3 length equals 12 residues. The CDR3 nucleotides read TGTGCCAGCAGCTTGGGACCAGTGGTGGAGTTCTTT. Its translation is CASSLGPVVEFF.

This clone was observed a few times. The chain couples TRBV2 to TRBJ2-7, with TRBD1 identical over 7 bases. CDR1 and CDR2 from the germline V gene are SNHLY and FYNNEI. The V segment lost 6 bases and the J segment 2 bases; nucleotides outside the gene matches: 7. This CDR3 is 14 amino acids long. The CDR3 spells CASRERQGTYEQYF. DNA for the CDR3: TGTGCCAGCAGGGAAAGACAGGGAACCTACGAGCAGTACTTC.

The CDR3 region is CASTLDRNYGYTF. The DNA of the CDR3 is TGTGCCAGCACCCTGGACAGGAACTATGGCTACACCTTC. The chain employs TRBV28 and TRBJ1-2; 7 nucleotides align to TRBD1. The CDR3 has 13 amino acids. J was trimmed by 2 bases and V by 7 bases; bases with no gene match: 4. Per germline, CDR1 MDHEN and CDR2 SYDVKM.

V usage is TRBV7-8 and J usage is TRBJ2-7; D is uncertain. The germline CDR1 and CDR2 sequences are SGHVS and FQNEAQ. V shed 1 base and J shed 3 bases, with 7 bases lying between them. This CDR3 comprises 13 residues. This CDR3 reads CASSLDSHYEQYF. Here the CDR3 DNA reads TGTGCCAGCAGCTTAGACAGCCACTACGAGCAGTACTTC.

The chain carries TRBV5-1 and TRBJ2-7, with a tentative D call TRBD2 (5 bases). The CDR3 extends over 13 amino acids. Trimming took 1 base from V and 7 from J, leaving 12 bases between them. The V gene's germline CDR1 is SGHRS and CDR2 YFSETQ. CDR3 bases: TGCGCCAGCAGCTTGCCACTAGGAGGAGAGCAGTACTTC. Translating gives CASSLPLGGEQYF.

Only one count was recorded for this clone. CDR3 residues: CASSPSQPTEAFF. CDR3 DNA: TGTGCCAGCTCACCAAGCCAACCCACTGAAGCTTTCTTT. The chain has TRBV18 and TRBJ1-1, with D uncertain. V was cut by 2 bases and J by 4 bases, with 8 bases left in between. Per germline, CDR1 KGHSH and CDR2 LQKENI. The CDR3 loop spans 13 amino acids.

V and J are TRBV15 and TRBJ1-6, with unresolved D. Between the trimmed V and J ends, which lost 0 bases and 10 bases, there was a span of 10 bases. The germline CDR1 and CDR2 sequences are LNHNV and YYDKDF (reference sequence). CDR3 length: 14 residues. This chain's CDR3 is CATSRDEEISPLHF. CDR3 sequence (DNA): TGTGCCACCAGCAGAGATGAGGAGATCTCACCCCTCCACTTT.

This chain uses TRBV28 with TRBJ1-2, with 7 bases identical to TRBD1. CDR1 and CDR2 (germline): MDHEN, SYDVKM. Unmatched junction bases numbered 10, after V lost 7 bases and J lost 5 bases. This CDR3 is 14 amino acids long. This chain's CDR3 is CASITTRGRYGYTF. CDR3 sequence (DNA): TGTGCCAGCATCACCACCAGGGGGAGGTATGGCTACACCTTC.

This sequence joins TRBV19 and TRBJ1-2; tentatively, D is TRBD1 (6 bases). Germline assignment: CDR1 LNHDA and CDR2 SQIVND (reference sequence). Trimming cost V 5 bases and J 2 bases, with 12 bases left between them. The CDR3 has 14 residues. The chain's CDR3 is CASSPYQGNYGYTF. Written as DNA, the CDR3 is TGTGCCAGTAGTCCCTACCAGGGGAACTATGGCTACACCTTC. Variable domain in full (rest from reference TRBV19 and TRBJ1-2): DGGITQSPKYLFRKEGQNVTLSCEQNLNHDAMYWYRQDPGQGLRLIYYSQIVNDFQKGDIAEGYSVSREKKESFPLTVTSAQKNPTAFYLCASSPYQGNYGYTFGSGTRLTVV.

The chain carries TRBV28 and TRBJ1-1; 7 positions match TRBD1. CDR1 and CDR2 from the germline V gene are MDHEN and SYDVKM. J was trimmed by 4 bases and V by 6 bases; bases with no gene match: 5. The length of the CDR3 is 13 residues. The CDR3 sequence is CASRNTGVTEAFF. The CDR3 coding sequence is TGTGCCAGCAGAAACACAGGGGTCACTGAAGCTTTCTTT.

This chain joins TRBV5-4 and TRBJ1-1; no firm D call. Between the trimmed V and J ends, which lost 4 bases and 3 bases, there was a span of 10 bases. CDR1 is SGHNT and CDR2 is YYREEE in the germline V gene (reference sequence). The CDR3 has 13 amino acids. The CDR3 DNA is TGTGCCAGCAGCGGGCCCTTCGACACTGAAGCTTTCTTT. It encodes CASSGPFDTEAFF. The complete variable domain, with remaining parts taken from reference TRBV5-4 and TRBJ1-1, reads ETGVTQSPTHLIKTRGQQVTLRCSSQSGHNTVSWYQQALGQGPQFIFQYYREEENGRGNFPPRFSGLQFPNYSSELNVNALELDDSALYLCASSGPFDTEAFFGQGTRLTVV.

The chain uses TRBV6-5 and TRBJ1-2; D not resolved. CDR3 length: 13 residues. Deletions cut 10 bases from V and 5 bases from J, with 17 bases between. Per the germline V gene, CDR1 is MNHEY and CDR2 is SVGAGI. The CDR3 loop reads CATEPGLSYGYTF. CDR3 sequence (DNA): TGTGCCACCGAACCGGGTCTCTCATATGGCTACACCTTC.

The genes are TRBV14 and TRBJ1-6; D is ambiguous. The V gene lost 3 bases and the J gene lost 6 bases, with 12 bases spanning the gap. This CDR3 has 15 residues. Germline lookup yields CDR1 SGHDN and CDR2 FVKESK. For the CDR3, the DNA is TGTGCCAGCAGCCAGCGTTGGTCCGGTAATTCACCCCTCCACTTT. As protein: CASSQRWSGNSPLHF.

CDR3 in amino acids: CASSQSGVRWVMNTEAFF. The DNA of the CDR3 is TGTGCCAGCAGCCAAAGCGGGGTGCGATGGGTTATGAACACTGAAGCTTTCTTT. The gene calls are TRBV3-1 (or the pseudogene TRBV3-2) and TRBJ1-1; D is unclear. This CDR3 comprises 18 residues. V shed 2 bases and J shed 0 bases, with 19 bases lying between them. From germline, CDR1 is LGHDT and CDR2 YNNKEL (reference sequence).

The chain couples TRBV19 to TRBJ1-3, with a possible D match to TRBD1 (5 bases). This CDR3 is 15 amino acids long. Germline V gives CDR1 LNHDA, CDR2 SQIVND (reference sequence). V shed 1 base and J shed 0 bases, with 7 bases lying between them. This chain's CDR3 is CASSIGQFSGNTIYF. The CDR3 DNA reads TGTGCCAGTAGTATAGGACAGTTCTCTGGAAACACCATATATTTT.

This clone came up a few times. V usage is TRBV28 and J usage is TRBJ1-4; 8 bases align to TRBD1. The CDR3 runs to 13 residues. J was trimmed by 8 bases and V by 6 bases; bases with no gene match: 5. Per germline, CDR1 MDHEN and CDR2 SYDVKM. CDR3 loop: CASSQTGVEKLFF. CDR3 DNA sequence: TGTGCCAGCAGCCAGACAGGGGTGGAAAAACTGTTTTTT.

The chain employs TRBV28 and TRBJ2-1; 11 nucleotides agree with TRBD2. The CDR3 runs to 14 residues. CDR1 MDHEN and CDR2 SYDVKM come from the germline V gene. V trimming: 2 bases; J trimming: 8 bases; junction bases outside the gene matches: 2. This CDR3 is CASSLTSGSDEQFF. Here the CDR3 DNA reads TGTGCCAGCAGTTTAACTAGCGGGAGTGATGAGCAGTTCTTC.

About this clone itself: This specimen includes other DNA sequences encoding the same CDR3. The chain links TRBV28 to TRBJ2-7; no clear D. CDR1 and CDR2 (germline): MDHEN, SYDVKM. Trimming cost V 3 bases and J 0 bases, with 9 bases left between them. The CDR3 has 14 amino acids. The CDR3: CASSFPSGSYEQYF. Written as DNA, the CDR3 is TGTGCCAGCAGTTTCCCTTCGGGCTCCTACGAGCAGTACTTC.

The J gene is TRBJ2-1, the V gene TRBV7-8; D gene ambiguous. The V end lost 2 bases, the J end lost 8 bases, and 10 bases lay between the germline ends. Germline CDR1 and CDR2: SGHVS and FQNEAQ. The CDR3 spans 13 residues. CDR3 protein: CASSLRVSDEQFF. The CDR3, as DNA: TGTGCCAGCAGCTTAAGAGTCAGCGATGAGCAGTTCTTC.

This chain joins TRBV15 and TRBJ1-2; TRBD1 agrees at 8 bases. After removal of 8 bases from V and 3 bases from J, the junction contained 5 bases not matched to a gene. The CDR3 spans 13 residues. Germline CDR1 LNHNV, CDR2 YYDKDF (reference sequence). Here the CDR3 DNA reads TGTGCCACCTCACAGGGGGAGCACTATGGCTACACCTTC. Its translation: CATSQGEHYGYTF.

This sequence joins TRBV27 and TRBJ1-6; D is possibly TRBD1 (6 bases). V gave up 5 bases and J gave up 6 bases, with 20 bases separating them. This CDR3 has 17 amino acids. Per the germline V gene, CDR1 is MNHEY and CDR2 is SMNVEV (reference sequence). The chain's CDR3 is CASSPHRTERGNSPLHF. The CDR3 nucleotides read TGTGCCAGCAGTCCTCACCGGACAGAAAGGGGTAATTCACCCCTCCACTTT.

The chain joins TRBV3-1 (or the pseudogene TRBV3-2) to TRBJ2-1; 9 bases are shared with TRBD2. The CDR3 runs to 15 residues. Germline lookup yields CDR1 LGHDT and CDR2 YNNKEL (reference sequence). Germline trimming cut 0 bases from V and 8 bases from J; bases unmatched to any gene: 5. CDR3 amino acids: CASSQDSGSFDEQFF. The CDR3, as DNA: TGTGCCAGCAGCCAAGATAGCGGGAGCTTCGATGAGCAGTTCTTC.